This TCR beta chain came from a study of blood T cell repertoires in COVID-19 (dated by TCRdb to 2018 to 2021). Looking at the study overall: Collaborator samples came from the United States, Italy and Spain and covered acute and convalescent phases of COVID-19. A freely available public database, intended as a resource for researchers studying the immune response to SARS-CoV-2, is where the repertoires were released. The samples were drawn from two sources: the first 160 participants of the ongoing ImmuneRACE study, and 1,000 to 1,500 subjects contributed by 6 global collaborators. The prospective study material was composed of cDNA or gDNA derived from T cells, B-cell-depleted T cells, or PBMCs. Subjects who had been exposed to COVID-19, were actively infected with it, or had recovered from it provided the deeply sampled blood TCRbeta repertoires that made up the dataset. A de-identified subject ID, COVID-19 status, age in years and sex were almost always included in the sample metadata. HLA class I and class II types, where available, came from metadata supplied by the sample provider rather than from assay-based typing. What the study reported, not specific to this receptor: The quantity of clinical and demographic metadata differed by source and by participant and was supplied without curation.

As regards this clone: It lacks a known antigen. No much larger clone is present one base from it, and per-base qualities are unavailable.

TCRbeta CDR3 regions were amplified from genomic DNA using the immunoSEQ Assay, a bias-controlled multiplex PCR. The authors' pipeline ran thus. The number of nucleated cells in each sample was estimated by amplification of reference gene primers within the assay. To quantify the absolute abundance of each unique TCRbeta CDR3 rearrangement, sequence reads were collapsed and filtered. Productive Simpson clonality was computed per sample as the square root of Simpson's diversity index over productive rearrangements. This immuneACCESS table, as held by TCRdb, lists in-frame sequences with V and J called but not all clones. Of the missing ones, under half trace to an unresolved V gene in checked studies; the others have no known cause. That table supplies the V and J calls and clone size; D and trimming were determined from the DNA. The sample includes 80,000 or so clones, with about four fifths observed a single time. The ten largest clones capture approximately 33% of the sample.

Each collaborating institution followed its own protocols to collect whole blood in K2EDTA tubes. Collaborator samples were shipped for TCRbeta analysis as frozen whole blood, isolated PBMCs, or DNA extracted from either sample type. V is cut by 4 bases and J by 2 bases, and the space between the germline ends is 12 bases. Reading from cysteine to phenylalanine, the CDR3 counts 15 amino acids. Only the CDR3 region is kept as DNA, spanning 45 bases read in frame from base 1. CDR1 and CDR2 are read off the germline V gene as LGHNA and YNFKEQ. The chain is made from TRBV4-2 and TRBJ2-1; the best D guess is TRBD2, with 6 bases matching. Material: peripheral blood. This TCR came from a woman aged 70 to 79 with acute or convalescent COVID-19. The CDR3 here reads CASSRDGSTYNEQFF. In nucleotides, the sequence is TGTGCCAGCAGCCGCGACGGGAGTACCTACAATGAGCAGTTCTTC.